The 18 T cell receptor beta chains below all came from one sample that was sequenced in a study of naive and memory T cell subsets. Their target antigens are unknown. Points from the study as a whole: Possibly reflecting memory cells re-expressing CD45RA, a few larger clonotypes occurred in naive repertoires, especially CD8.

An equimolar mix of two oligonucleotides served as the beta constant-region primer for TRBC1 and TRBC2. Ligated cDNA was amplified by four rounds of PCR with nested alpha and beta constant-region primers and SP2. Via MiXCR, TCRdb re-called the UMI-ligation and nested PCR reads, giving one row per CDR3 protein. The sample lists roughly 100,000 distinct CDR3 sequences, 11% occurring once. What was sequenced was naive CD4+ T cells from blood. Source of these receptors: a human donor in good health.

This clonotype was counted between two and nine times. This chain connects TRBV6-2 or TRBV6-3 to TRBJ1-5, with D perhaps matching TRBD1 (5 bases). V lost 7 bases, J lost 6 bases, and 16 bases lay in between. The CDR3 length is 14 residues. Germline assignment: CDR1 MNHEY and CDR2 SVGEGT. CDR3 nucleotide sequence: TGTGCCAGCACGCCGCGGGGCGATTTTCAGCCCCAGCATTTT. Amino acids: CASTPRGDFQPQHF.

The genes are TRBV3-1 and TRBJ2-3, with 8 bases identical to TRBD2. Germline loops: CDR1 LGHDT, CDR2 YNNKEL (reference sequence). Trimming removed 3 bases from V and 6 bases from J; junction bases left unmatched: 8. The CDR3 runs 15 residues. The DNA of the CDR3 is TGTGCCAGCAGCCATCCGGGGGGGCCGGGGGATACGCAGTATTTT. Encoded protein: CASSHPGGPGDTQYF.

The chain couples TRBV9 to TRBJ2-5; 11 positions agree with TRBD2. The trim removed 2 bases at V and 5 bases at J, leaving 5 bases unmatched. Germline lookup yields CDR1 SGDLS and CDR2 YYNGEE. This CDR3 has 15 residues. CDR3 sequence reads: CASSVTSGSMETQYF. CDR3 nucleotides: TGTGCCAGCAGCGTCACTAGCGGGAGTATGGAGACCCAGTACTTC.

The chain couples TRBV6-2 or TRBV6-3 to TRBJ2-3; D gene unclear. V was clipped by 6 bases and J by 1 base, with 14 bases between them. The CDR3 length is 15 residues. Germline CDR1 is MNHEY and CDR2 is SVGEGT. The CDR3 is CASSYVGIRTDTQYF. The DNA for the CDR3 is TGTGCCAGCAGCTATGTGGGAATACGCACAGATACGCAGTATTTT.

This clonotype was detected ten times or more. The CDR3 nucleotides read TGTGCCAGCAGCTTAGGGGAATTCTACGAGCAGTACTTC. Amino acid sequence: CASSLGEFYEQYF. The chain is built from TRBV7-2 and TRBJ2-7; D unclear. Trimming stripped 1 base from V and 3 bases from J, with 7 bases between. This CDR3 comprises 13 residues. Germline assignment: CDR1 SGHTA and CDR2 FQGNSA.

The chain has TRBV19 and TRBJ2-7, with 7 bases that match TRBD1. V trimming: 5 bases; J trimming: 3 bases; junction bases outside the gene matches: 10. Germline CDR1 LNHDA, CDR2 SQIVND (reference sequence). CDR3 size: 15 residues. CDR3 loop: CASSLNPGTDYEQYF. The CDR3 DNA sequence: TGTGCCAGTAGTTTGAACCCCGGGACAGACTACGAGCAGTACTTC. Based on the CDR3 plus reference TRBV19 and TRBJ2-7, the full variable domain is DGGITQSPKYLFRKEGQNVTLSCEQNLNHDAMYWYRQDPGQGLRLIYYSQIVNDFQKGDIAEGYSVSREKKESFPLTVTSAQKNPTAFYLCASSLNPGTDYEQYFGPGTRLTVT.

This clonotype has ten or more counts. The V gene is TRBV7-7, the J gene TRBJ1-1; the D is unclear. This CDR3 contains 13 residues. CDR1 and CDR2 (germline): SSHAT, FNYEAQ (reference sequence). V lost 2 bases, J lost 2 bases, and 6 bases lay in between. CDR3 in DNA: TGTGCCAGCAGCTTACGCCCCAACACTGAAGCTTTCTTT. It codes for CASSLRPNTEAFF. The full variable domain, rest sourced from reference TRBV7-7 and TRBJ1-1, is GAGVSQSPRYKVTKRGQDVTLRCDPISSHATLYWYQQALGQGPEFLTYFNYEAQPDKSGLPSDRFSAERPEGSISTLTIQRTEQRDSAMYRCASSLRPNTEAFFGQGTRLTVV.

This clonotype was recorded at least ten times. The CDR3 here is CASSPQVGYPADTQYF. The CDR3 bases are TGTGCCAGCAGCCCTCAGGTCGGCTACCCTGCGGATACGCAGTATTTT. This rearrangement joins TRBV7-2 to TRBJ2-3; no clear D gene. Germline V gene lookup returns CDR1 SGHTA and CDR2 FQGNSA. The CDR3 is 16 residues long. V shed 5 bases and J shed 6 bases, with 21 bases lying between them.

The sample holds a few counts of this clonotype. The chain couples TRBV20-1 to TRBJ2-7, with a possible D match to TRBD2 (6 bases). CDR1 and CDR2 (germline): DFQATT, SNEGSKA (reference sequence). The CDR3 spans 11 residues. Trimming removed 4 bases from V and 7 bases from J, with 11 bases in between. Here the CDR3 reads CSAIGTREQYF. The CDR3 DNA is TGCAGTGCTATTGGGACTCGTGAGCAGTACTTC.

The chain has TRBV7-2 and TRBJ2-3; TRBD1 is a possible D gene (6 bases). Germline lookup yields CDR1 SGHTA and CDR2 FQGNSA. Deletions cut 4 bases from V and 4 bases from J, with 18 bases between. The CDR3 runs to 16 residues. The CDR3 region has the DNA TGTGCCAGCAGCTCCCCGGGGTCAGGGGTCGCAGATACGCAGTATTTT. It encodes CASSSPGSGVADTQYF.

This clonotype was seen many times. This sequence joins TRBV2 and TRBJ1-2; perhaps TRBD1 as D (5 bases). Trimming left V 6 bases short and J 0 bases short, with 11 bases between. The CDR3 consists of 14 residues. Germline assignment: CDR1 SNHLY and CDR2 FYNNEI. CDR3 nucleotide sequence: TGTGCCAGCAGCCAAGGACAACCTAACTATGGCTACACCTTC. It specifies CASSQGQPNYGYTF. The full variable domain, its missing parts supplied by reference TRBV2 and TRBJ1-2, is EPEVTQTPSHQVTQMGQEVILRCVPISNHLYFYWYRQILGQKVEFLVSFYNNEISEKSEIFDDQFSVERPDGSNFTLKIRSTKLEDSAMYFCASSQGQPNYGYTFGSGTRLTVV.

This clonotype was seen ten or more times. V and J are TRBV4-3 and TRBJ2-7; D not resolved. Germline CDR1 LGHNA, CDR2 YSLEER. This CDR3 comprises 13 residues. V lost 4 bases to trimming and J lost 1 base, with 8 bases between them. The CDR3 DNA reads TGCGCCAGCAGCCTTGAAAGGTCCTACGAGCAGTACTTC. Translation gives CASSLERSYEQYF.

The sample holds a few counts of this clonotype. The J gene is TRBJ2-3, the V gene TRBV9; D not certain. In germline, CDR1 is SGDLS, CDR2 YYNGEE. The CDR3 runs to 15 residues. With 3 bases removed from V and 6 bases from J, the gap between germline ends came to 17 bases. The CDR3 here is CASSGDVGLADTQYF. CDR3 DNA sequence: TGTGCCAGCAGCGGGGATGTGGGCCTGGCGGATACGCAGTATTTT.

This clonotype was detected ten times or more. The J gene is TRBJ2-3, the V gene TRBV6-5, with D unclear. CDR1 MNHEY and CDR2 SVGAGI come from the germline V gene. Trimming cost V 4 bases and J 4 bases, with 3 bases left between them. The CDR3 consists of 11 residues. CDR3: CASSFADTQYF. The DNA of the CDR3 is TGTGCCAGCAGTTTTGCAGATACGCAGTATTTT.

At least ten counts were recorded for this clonotype. The rearrangement links TRBV29-1 to TRBJ2-1, with 9 bases lining up with TRBD1. The germline V gene encodes CDR1 SQVTM and CDR2 ANQGSEA. This CDR3 is 12 amino acids long. J was trimmed by 7 bases and V by 7 bases; bases with no gene match: 5. The CDR3 loop is CSAWDRVNEQFF. Written as DNA, the CDR3 is TGCAGCGCCTGGGACAGGGTTAATGAGCAGTTCTTC.

This clonotype was found a few times. The chain uses TRBV12-3 or TRBV12-4 and TRBJ2-4; D might be TRBD2 (6 bases). Trimming removed 7 bases from V and 6 bases from J, with 25 bases in between. The CDR3 loop spans 17 amino acids. CDR3 protein: CASTLALTSGLGNIQYF. DNA for the CDR3: TGTGCCAGCACCCTGGCCCTAACAAGCGGGTTAGGAAACATTCAGTACTTC.

V and J are TRBV12-3 or TRBV12-4 and TRBJ2-1, with a weak D call TRBD2 (5 bases). The CDR3 is 13 residues long. V gave up 2 bases and J gave up 6 bases, with 8 bases separating them. CDR3 in amino acids: CASSLTGVNEQFF. Written as DNA, the CDR3 is TGTGCCAGCAGTTTAACCGGGGTCAATGAGCAGTTCTTC.

The DNA of the CDR3 is TGCAGCGTTGTGGGCGGGAGGTCAGTAGAGACCCAGTACTTC. Protein: CSVVGGRSVETQYF. The chain employs TRBV29-1 and TRBJ2-5; 8 bases fit TRBD2. CDR3 size: 14 residues. Per the germline V gene, CDR1 is SQVTM and CDR2 is ANQGSEA. With 4 bases clipped from V and 4 bases from J, the junction kept 8 bases outside the gene matches.